The source of this TCR beta chain is a study of beta chain features in type 1 diabetes. Study outcomes and limitations: Compared to healthy donors, patients appeared to have naive, central memory and Treg TCRB repertoires that were more alike. The study found moderately but significantly shorter TCRB CDR3s in all four CD4+ subsets of Type 1 diabetes patients.

CD4+ cells of the naive, central memory, regulatory and stem cell-like memory types were sorted via CD45RO/CCR7/CD25/CD127/CD95/CD27. Sorting gave populations that all exceeded 98% purity. Germline V CDR1 and CDR2: SGHRS, YFSETQ. V was cut by 2 bases and J by 6 bases, with 11 bases left in between. The CDR3 runs to 13 residues. Expressed TCRB transcripts got sequenced, as all isolated RNA was reverse transcribed. Profiled with immunoSEQ multiplex PCR; TCRdb holds only in-frame clones, not every one. This sample has about 270,000 clones, with about 13% found just once. Regarding this clone: The target antigen is unknown.

The sequenced material came from naive CD4+ T cells from blood. The chain recombines TRBV5-1 with TRBJ1-2, with a tentative D call TRBD1 (6 bases). The receptor was derived from a man aged 25 to 40 with type 1 diabetes. The CDR3 DNA reads as TGCGCCAGCAGCTTACAGGGCGGCGATGGCTACACCTTC. Translated: CASSLQGGDGYTF.